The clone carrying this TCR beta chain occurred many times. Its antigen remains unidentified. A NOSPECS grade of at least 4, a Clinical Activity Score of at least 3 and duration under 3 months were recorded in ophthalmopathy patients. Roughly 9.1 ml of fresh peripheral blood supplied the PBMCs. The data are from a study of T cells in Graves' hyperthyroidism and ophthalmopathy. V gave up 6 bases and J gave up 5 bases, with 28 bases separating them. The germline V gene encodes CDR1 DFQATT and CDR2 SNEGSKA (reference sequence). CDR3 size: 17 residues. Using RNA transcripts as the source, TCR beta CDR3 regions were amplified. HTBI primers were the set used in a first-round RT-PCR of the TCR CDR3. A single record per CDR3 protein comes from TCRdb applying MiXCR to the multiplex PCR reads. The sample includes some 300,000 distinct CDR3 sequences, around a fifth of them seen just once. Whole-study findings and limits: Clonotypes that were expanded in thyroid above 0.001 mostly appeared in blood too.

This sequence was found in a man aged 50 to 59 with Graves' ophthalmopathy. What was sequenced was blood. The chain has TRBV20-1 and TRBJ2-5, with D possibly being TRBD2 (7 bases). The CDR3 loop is CSARGNREGAIWETQYF. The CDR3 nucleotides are TGCAGTGCCCGAGGCAACAGGGAGGGTGCAATTTGGGAGACCCAGTACTTC.